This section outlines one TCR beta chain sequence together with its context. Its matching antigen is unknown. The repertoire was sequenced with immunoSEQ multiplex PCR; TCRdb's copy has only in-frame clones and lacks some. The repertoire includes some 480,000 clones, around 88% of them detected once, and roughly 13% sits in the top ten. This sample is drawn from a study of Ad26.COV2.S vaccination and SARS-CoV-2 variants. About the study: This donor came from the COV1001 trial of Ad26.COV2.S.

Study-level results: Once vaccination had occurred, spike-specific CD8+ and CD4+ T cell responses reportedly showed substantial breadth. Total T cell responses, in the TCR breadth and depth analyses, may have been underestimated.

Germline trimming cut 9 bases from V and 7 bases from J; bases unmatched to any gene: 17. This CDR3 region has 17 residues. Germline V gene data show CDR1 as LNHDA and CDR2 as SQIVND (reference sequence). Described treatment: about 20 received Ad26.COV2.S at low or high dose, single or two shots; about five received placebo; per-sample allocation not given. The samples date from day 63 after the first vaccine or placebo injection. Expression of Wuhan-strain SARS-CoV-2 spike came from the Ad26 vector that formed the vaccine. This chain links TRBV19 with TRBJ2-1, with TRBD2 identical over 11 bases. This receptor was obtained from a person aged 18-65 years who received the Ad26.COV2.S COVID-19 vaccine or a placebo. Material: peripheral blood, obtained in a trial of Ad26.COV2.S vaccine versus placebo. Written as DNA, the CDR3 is TGTGCCAGCTCGCCGCTTAGCGGGAGGGCTATAGGGAATGAGCAGTTCTTC. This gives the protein CASSPLSGRAIGNEQFF.